This T cell receptor (beta chain) was sequenced during a study of shared clonotypes between healthy human individuals. Notes on the study in general: In a handful of donors, around 5% of naive CD4 clonotypes appeared in common. The generation probabilities recorded for non-shared clonotypes fell below those of clonotypes shared by all four donors.

A remark on this clone: Its target is not known.

Repertoires were generated with immunoSEQ multiplex PCR, while TCRdb's copy carries only in-frame clones and drops some. This sample has a few hundred thousand clones, with 74% found just once. Trimming left V 5 bases short and J 2 bases short, with 15 bases between. The CDR3 runs 15 residues. Germline-derived CDR1 and CDR2 are MNHEY and SVGAGI. The receptor was derived from a man under 40 in good health. Sequenced input: memory CD4+ T cells sorted from blood. Subset noted: CD45RA-negative fraction. This chain joins TRBV6-5 and TRBJ2-5; D might be TRBD2 (5 bases). The CDR3 here is CASSTTPAAQETQYF. In nucleotides, the CDR3 is TGTGCCAGCAGTACGACCCCAGCGGCTCAAGAGACCCAGTACTTC.